This note documents a single T cell receptor (beta chain) sequence. The antigen remains unidentified. This sample was taken from a study of T cells expressing NK-cell markers. Each CDR3 protein gets one entry in TCRdb, which reprocessed the 5' RACE reads and gives no DNA. This sample carries approximately 550,000 distinct CDR3 sequences, with about 3.6% going to the ten biggest clones. Study-level results: Dominant NKG2C+ clonotypes in six donors made up about 1.0-7.0% of CD8+ T cells. A handful of donors showed these clonotypes also leading the CD3+CD56-NKG2C+ fraction.

The CDR3 has 14 amino acids. The V call is TRBV12-3 or TRBV12-4, the J call TRBJ2-5; TCRdb selects TRBD1, and the lack of DNA leaves this call unchecked. The sequencing sample was made of blood T cells: a sorted CD56 or NKG2C T cell subset, CD4+ or CD8+ T cells, or bulk PBMC T cells (not recorded which). This clonotype originated in a man aged 18-30 years in good health. The CDR3 sequence is CASSPSQGRETQYF.